Each of the 4 T cell receptor beta chains below was sequenced from the same sample in a study of T cell responses to AZD1222 COVID-19 vaccine. The table came from immunoSEQ multiplex PCR; TCRdb's copy has only in-frame clones and leaves some out. The data contain about 140,000 clones, roughly nine tenths of them singletons. The sample in question was peripheral blood, obtained on day 0 of AZD1222 vaccination. The origin of the receptors is an adult in good health.

This CDR3 is CASSASSYGYTF. In DNA, the CDR3 is TGTGCCAGCAGCGCCTCCTCCTATGGCTACACCTTC. The chain employs TRBV9 and TRBJ1-2; no reliable D call. Germline CDR1 and CDR2: SGDLS and YYNGEE. The CDR3 loop spans 12 amino acids. Trimming removed 3 bases from V and 4 bases from J, with 7 bases in between. Together with reference TRBV9 and TRBJ1-2, the CDR3 gives the full variable domain: DSGVTQTPKHLITATGQRVTLRCSPRSGDLSVYWYQQSLDQGLQFLIQYYNGEERAKGNILERFSAQQFPDLHSELNLSSLELGDSALYFCASSASSYGYTFGSGTRLTVV.

The chain carries TRBV4-1 and TRBJ2-1, with a weak D call TRBD1 (6 bases). Per germline, CDR1 MGHRA and CDR2 YSYEKL. With 1 base removed from V and 1 base from J, the gap between germline ends came to 11 bases. The CDR3 totals 16 residues. The CDR3 region has the DNA TGCGCCAGCAGCCAAGTAGCAGGGGAGTCCTACAATGAGCAGTTCTTC. This encodes CASSQVAGESYNEQFF.

J is TRBJ1-1 and V is TRBV19; TRBD1 is a possible D gene (5 bases). The germline gives CDR1 LNHDA, CDR2 SQIVND (reference sequence). This CDR3 is 13 amino acids long. V was pared by 7 bases and J by 3 bases, with 12 bases between. For the CDR3, the DNA is TGTGCCAGTACCTCATCGGGGCACACTGAAGCTTTCTTT. It translates to CASTSSGHTEAFF.

V gene TRBV9 combines with J gene TRBJ1-2, with D uncertain. CDR1 and CDR2 (germline): SGDLS, YYNGEE. The CDR3 loop spans 13 amino acids. With 0 bases removed from V and 2 bases from J, the gap between germline ends came to 5 bases. The CDR3 loop is CASSVVQNYGYTF. CDR3 DNA: TGTGCCAGCAGCGTAGTACAGAACTATGGCTACACCTTC.